This T cell receptor beta chain was captured by sequencing in a study of T-cell memory formation after mild COVID-19. Study overall: The study found TCR clusters largely donor specific. Findings of the study overall: Balance between CD4 and CD8 was seen in clones contracting day 15 to 85, and a CD4+ lean was seen in later expanders. A subset of responding clones appeared in pre-infection memory, suggesting cross-reactive memory joined. Mainly in CM and EM were contracting CD4+ clones; CD8+ were in EMRA.

Germline V gene sequence: CDR1 DFQATT, CDR2 SNEGSKA (reference sequence). The CDR3 runs to 13 residues. V shed 3 bases and J 4 bases; nucleotides not matched to a gene: 3. On this clonotype: Its antigen is still unknown.

One entry per CDR3 protein results from TCRdb running MiXCR on the 5' RACE reads. The sample records some 350,000 distinct CDR3 sequences, under 15% being singletons. The sequencing input was PBMCs or a T cell subset sorted from them (not recorded which). The source is a man between 18 and 29 years old who had mild COVID-19 (a few samples of this study predate the infection). Cell type and time point are not known. J is TRBJ1-1 and V is TRBV20-1, with 9 bases identical to TRBD1. CDR3 residues: CSASTGGVTEAFF. CDR3 nucleotide sequence: TGCAGTGCTAGTACAGGGGGCGTCACTGAAGCTTTCTTT.